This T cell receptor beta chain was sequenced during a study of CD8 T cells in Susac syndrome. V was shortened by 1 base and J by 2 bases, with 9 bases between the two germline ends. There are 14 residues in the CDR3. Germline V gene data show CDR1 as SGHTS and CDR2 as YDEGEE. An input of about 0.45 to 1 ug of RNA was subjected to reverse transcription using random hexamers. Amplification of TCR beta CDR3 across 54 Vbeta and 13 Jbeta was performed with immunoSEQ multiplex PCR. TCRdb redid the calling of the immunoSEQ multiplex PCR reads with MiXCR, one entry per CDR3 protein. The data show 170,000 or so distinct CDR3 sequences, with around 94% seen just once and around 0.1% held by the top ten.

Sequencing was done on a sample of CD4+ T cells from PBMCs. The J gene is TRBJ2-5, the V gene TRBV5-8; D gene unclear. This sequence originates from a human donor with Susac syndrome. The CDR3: CASSLRKKQETQYF. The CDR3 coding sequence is TGTGCCAGCAGCTTGCGTAAAAAACAAGAGACCCAGTACTTC.